The TCR beta chain described here comes from a study of cytomegalovirus exposure and HLA in healthy donors. The primer mix had 60 Vbeta and 13 Jbeta primers. Using immunoSEQ multiplex PCR, the repertoire was profiled, and TCRdb retains in-frame clones only, with some absent. The data hold over 200,000 clones, with more than 75% observed a single time. Germline V gives CDR1 GTSNPN, CDR2 SVGIG (reference sequence). The V gene lost 2 bases and the J gene lost 4 bases, with 15 bases spanning the gap. This CDR3 contains 15 residues. The clonotype comes from a male donor in good health and CMV-seronegative. The chain recombines TRBV30 with TRBJ1-5, with D perhaps TRBD1 (6 bases). The sequencing sample was made of PBMCs. CDR3 nucleotide sequence: TGTGCCTGGAGTCTTCGAGGACAGTTTAATCAGCCCCAGCATTTT. It is translated as CAWSLRGQFNQPQHF.